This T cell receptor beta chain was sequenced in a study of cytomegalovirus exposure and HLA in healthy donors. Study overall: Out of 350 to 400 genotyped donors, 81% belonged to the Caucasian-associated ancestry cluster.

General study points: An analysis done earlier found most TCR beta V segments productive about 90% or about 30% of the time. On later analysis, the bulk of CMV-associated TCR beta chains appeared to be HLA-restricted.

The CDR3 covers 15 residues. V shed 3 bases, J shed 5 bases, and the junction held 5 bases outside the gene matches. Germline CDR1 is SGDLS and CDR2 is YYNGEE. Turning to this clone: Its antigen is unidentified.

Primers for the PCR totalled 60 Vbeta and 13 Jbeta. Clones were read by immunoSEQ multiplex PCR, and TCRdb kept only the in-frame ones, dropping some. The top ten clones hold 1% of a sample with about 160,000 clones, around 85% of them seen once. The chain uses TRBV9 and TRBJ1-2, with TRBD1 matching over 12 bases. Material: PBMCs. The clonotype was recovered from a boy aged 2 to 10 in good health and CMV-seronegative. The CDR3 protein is CASSAGTGGVYGYTF. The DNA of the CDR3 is TGTGCCAGCAGCGCCGGGACAGGGGGCGTTTATGGCTACACCTTC.